This entry lists 5 T cell receptor beta chains sequenced from one sample in a study of cytotoxic CD8 clonotypes in ibrutinib-treated CLL. TCRdb's table, derived via immunoSEQ multiplex PCR, lists solely in-frame clones and lacks some. The table shows more than 300,000 clones, with around four fifths occurring only once. Specimen: PBMCs, collected before ibrutinib treatment. The source of these receptors is a human donor with chronic lymphocytic leukemia.

The chain links TRBV2 to TRBJ2-3; no definite D call. Germline V lookup: CDR1 SNHLY, CDR2 FYNNEI. This CDR3 spans 12 amino acids. The V end lost 5 bases, the J end lost 5 bases, and 8 bases lay between the germline ends. Here the CDR3 DNA reads TGTGCCAGCAGTTGGCCGTTAGATACGCAGTATTTT. Protein: CASSWPLDTQYF.

The rearrangement uses TRBV9 and TRBJ1-3; 7 positions match TRBD1. Germline assignment: CDR1 SGDLS and CDR2 YYNGEE. The junction had 7 bases not matched to a gene; V was cut back by 4 bases and J by 0 bases. The CDR3 sequence is 16 residues long. The CDR3, as DNA: TGTGCCAGCAGCACAAACAGACAGGGCTCTGGAAACACCATATATTTT. It translates to CASSTNRQGSGNTIYF. The full variable domain, its missing parts supplied by reference TRBV9 and TRBJ1-3, is DSGVTQTPKHLITATGQRVTLRCSPRSGDLSVYWYQQSLDQGLQFLIQYYNGEERAKGNILERFSAQQFPDLHSELNLSSLELGDSALYFCASSTNRQGSGNTIYFGEGSWLTVV.

The V and J genes are TRBV10-1 and TRBJ2-3; 12 bases fit TRBD2. CDR3 length: 16 amino acids. The junction had 8 bases not matched to a gene; V was cut back by 6 bases and J by 4 bases. Germline CDR1 is WNHNN and CDR2 is SYGVQD (reference sequence). The DNA for the CDR3 is TGCGCCAGCAGCGGGTCGACTAGCGGGAGAGCAGATACGCAGTATTTT. It translates to CASSGSTSGRADTQYF.

This sequence joins TRBV27 and TRBJ2-7, with 7 bases matching TRBD2. This CDR3 spans 13 amino acids. Trimming cost V 6 bases and J 2 bases; bases outside gene matches: 4. The V gene's germline CDR1 is MNHEY and CDR2 SMNVEV (reference sequence). The chain's CDR3 is CASRLSGPYEQYF. The CDR3 DNA follows: TGTGCCAGCAGACTTAGCGGGCCCTACGAGCAGTACTTC.

This rearrangement joins TRBV5-4 to TRBJ2-1; D is perhaps TRBD2 (6 bases). The CDR3 loop spans 14 amino acids. The V end was cut by 4 bases, the J end by 3 bases, with 11 bases between. The germline V gene encodes CDR1 SGHNT and CDR2 YYREEE (reference sequence). The CDR3 loop reads CASSPGLNYNEQFF. As DNA, the CDR3 is TGTGCCAGCAGCCCGGGACTTAACTACAATGAGCAGTTCTTC.